Presented here are 11 T cell receptor beta chains from one specimen sequenced in a study of T cell responses to AZD1222 COVID-19 vaccine (dated by TCRdb to 2020 to 2022). Receptor libraries were prepared by the immunoSEQ multiplex PCR assay. The source is immuneACCESS, and TCRdb retained only in-frame sequences with V and J called. Part of the clones is not carried over; for the studies checked, unresolved V genes explain less than half of this, and the remainder is unexplained. The sample includes about 140,000 clones, with around 90% observed a single time. Of the sample, 2.8% falls within the top ten clones. In the paper's terms, the time point label means: baseline before first vaccination. The specimen comprised peripheral blood, sampled on day 0 of AZD1222 vaccination. These receptors were obtained from an adult in good health.

The rearrangement links TRBV5-1 to TRBJ2-1; 13 bases map to TRBD2. CDR3 length: 17 residues. CDR1 and CDR2 from the germline V gene are SGHRS and YFSETQ. The V and J ends lost 2 bases and 9 bases, in that order; junction bases with no gene match: 11. The CDR3 DNA is TGCGCCAGCAGCTTAAACCCCCCGGGACTAGCGGGAACTGAGCAGTTCTTC. This codes for CASSLNPPGLAGTEQFF.

This CDR3 reads CASSEKGVYSTGQHREQFF. In nucleotides, the CDR3 is TGTGCCAGCAGCGAAAAAGGAGTGTACTCGACAGGCCAGCACCGTGAGCAGTTCTTC. J is TRBJ2-1 and V is TRBV11-2; a possible D gene is TRBD1 (6 bases). The CDR3 totals 19 residues. The V end was cut by 5 bases, the J end by 9 bases, with 32 bases between. Germline CDR1 SGHAT, CDR2 FQNNGV.

The V and J genes are TRBV6-1 and TRBJ1-2, with D possibly TRBD1 on 5 matching bases. Germline CDR1 and CDR2: MNHNS and SASEGT. The CDR3 runs to 14 residues. V gave up 2 bases and J gave up 7 bases, with 14 bases separating them. CDR3 residues: CASSESGSVGGYTF. The CDR3 DNA sequence: TGTGCCAGCAGTGAATCAGGGAGTGTCGGTGGCTACACCTTC.

The V call is TRBV2, the J call TRBJ2-7; TRBD2 is a possible D gene (5 bases). Germline CDR1 is SNHLY and CDR2 is FYNNEI. The CDR3 runs to 15 residues. Trimming stripped 5 bases from V and 3 bases from J, with 17 bases between. Written as DNA, the CDR3 is TGTGCCAGCAGTCCCTATGAAGGACTCGGCTACGAGCAGTACTTC. Protein: CASSPYEGLGYEQYF.

This chain joins TRBV27 and TRBJ2-1; D is tentatively TRBD1 or TRBD2 (5 bases each). Per germline, CDR1 MNHEY and CDR2 SMNVEV (reference sequence). V shed 3 bases and J shed 9 bases, with 24 bases lying between them. The CDR3 has 17 amino acids. The CDR3 sequence is CASSFSPGRLLLGEQFF. DNA of the CDR3: TGTGCCAGCAGTTTCTCGCCGGGGCGGCTTCTTCTGGGTGAGCAGTTCTTC.

The chain carries TRBV7-9 and TRBJ2-3, with no clear D. V was shortened by 6 bases and J by 0 bases, with 4 bases between the two germline ends. The germline gives CDR1 SEHNR, CDR2 FQNEAQ (reference sequence). The CDR3 is 12 amino acids. The CDR3 DNA reads as TGTGCCAGCAGGCGAAGCACAGATACGCAGTATTTT. The encoded protein is CASRRSTDTQYF. Full variable domain (outside the CDR3, taken from reference TRBV7-9 and TRBJ2-3): DTGVSQNPRHKITKRGQNVTFRCDPISEHNRLYWYRQTLGQGPEFLTYFQNEAQLEKSRLLSDRFSAERPKGSFSTLEIQRTEQGDSAMYLCASRRSTDTQYFGPGTRLTVL.

The V call is TRBV25-1, the J call TRBJ2-3; TRBD2 matches at 7 bases. The CDR3 extends over 15 amino acids. V shed 0 bases, J shed 5 bases, and the junction held 5 bases outside the gene matches. The germline V gene encodes CDR1 MGHDK and CDR2 SYGVNS. CDR3 bases: TGTGCCAGCAGTGAATATGGCGGGAGTGGAGATACGCAGTATTTT. Its protein product is CASSEYGGSGDTQYF.

This rearrangement joins TRBV27 to TRBJ1-1, with 8 positions matching TRBD1. V shed 5 bases, J shed 0 bases, and the junction held 8 bases outside the gene matches. CDR1 is MNHEY, CDR2 SMNVEV, per germline (reference sequence). The CDR3 runs 16 residues. The CDR3 here is CASSPGTGRMNTEAFF. For the CDR3, the DNA is TGTGCCAGCAGTCCTGGGACAGGTCGGATGAACACTGAAGCTTTCTTT.

V is TRBV2 and J is TRBJ2-4, with 10 nucleotides matching TRBD2. Losses at the gene ends were 7 bases for V and 6 bases for J; bases not matched to a gene: 12. CDR1 is SNHLY and CDR2 is FYNNEI in the germline V gene. The CDR3 has 16 amino acids. CDR3 in amino acids: CASNRLAGGLGNIQYF. The CDR3 DNA reads TGTGCCAGCAACCGACTAGCGGGTGGCCTTGGAAACATTCAGTACTTC.

The gene calls are TRBV2 and TRBJ1-3; the D is unclear. The ends were cut back, 2 bases at V and 7 bases at J, with 12 bases in the middle. CDR1 and CDR2 (germline): SNHLY, FYNNEI. CDR3 size: 14 residues. The CDR3 spells CASSESSRRNTIYF. The CDR3 nucleotides read TGTGCCAGCAGTGAATCTTCCAGACGGAACACCATATATTTT.

J is TRBJ2-7 and V is TRBV30; maybe TRBD1 (5 bases). V lost 4 bases and J lost 6, with 10 bases in between. The CDR3 has 11 amino acids. Germline CDR1 and CDR2: GTSNPN and SVGIG (reference sequence). CDR3 nucleotides: TGTGCCTGGACAGGGAATGGCGAGCAGTACTTC. Amino acids: CAWTGNGEQYF.